The subject of this entry is one T cell receptor beta chain. No antigen is known for it. Per-base qualities were not stored, and no clone one base away is much larger. Collaborating institutions collected whole blood in K2EDTA tubes following their own protocols. Collaborator samples were shipped for TCRbeta analysis as frozen whole blood, isolated PBMCs, or DNA extracted from either sample type. The entry originates in a study of blood T cell repertoires in COVID-19 (dated by TCRdb to 2018 to 2021). Concerning the study at large: Samples from collaborators originated in the United States, Italy and Spain and spanned both the acute and convalescent phases of COVID-19. The repertoires were released in a freely available public database meant as a resource for research on the immune response to SARS-CoV-2. Where available, HLA class I and class II types were taken from metadata supplied by the sample provider and were not determined by assay-based typing. The samples were drawn from the first 160 participants of the ongoing ImmuneRACE study and from 950 to 1,500 subjects provided by 6 global collaborators. The dataset comprised deeply sampled blood TCRbeta repertoires from subjects exposed to, actively infected with, or recovered from COVID-19. The prospective study material was composed of cDNA or gDNA derived from T cells, B-cell-depleted T cells, or PBMCs. Sample metadata almost always included a de-identified subject ID, COVID-19 status, age in years and sex. What the authors observed across the whole study: How much clinical and demographic metadata was included differed by source and by participant, and the metadata was provided uncurated.

Taken from the germline V gene (reference sequence), the CDR1 and CDR2 loops are MNHEY and SMNVEV. The CDR3 covers 15 residues, taking in both the cysteine and the phenylalanine. Only CDR3 DNA is held: 45 bases, read in frame from base 1. V is reduced by 8 bases and J by 0 bases, leaving a spacing of 14 bases between them. The immunoSEQ Assay, a bias-controlled multiplex PCR, was used to amplify TCRbeta CDR3 regions from genomic DNA. The original pipeline was this. The number of nucleated cells in each sample was estimated from the amplification of reference gene primers within the assay. Sequence reads were collapsed and filtered to measure the absolute abundance of every unique TCRbeta CDR3 rearrangement. For each sample, productive Simpson clonality was calculated as the square root of Simpson's diversity index over productive rearrangements. The immuneACCESS repertoire file appears here via TCRdb, limited to in-frame rearrangements. These files lack a portion of the clones; in checked studies, under half of the deficit traces to unresolved V genes, and the cause of the others is not known. For V, J and clone size, that table is used; D and trimming come from the DNA. This sample lists under 30,000 clones; 80% were detected once. The biggest ten clones account for 46% of the sample.

This sequence originates from a woman in her seventies with acute or convalescent COVID-19. The sequencing input was peripheral blood. Recombination connected TRBV27 to TRBJ2-1, and possibly TRBD2, on 6 matching bases. The DNA reads TGTGCCAGCCGGAACGGGGGAGGCTCCTACAATGAGCAGTTCTTC. It specifies CASRNGGGSYNEQFF.